This TCR beta chain was identified during a study of blood T cell repertoires in COVID-19. The study recruited people aged roughly 18 to 100 years across 24 US areas. Recovery among Cohort 3 donors was established by two negative PCRs, clearance, or symptom resolution. Note on this clone: The identical CDR3 is also encoded by other nucleotide sequences in the sample.

Per the authors' pipeline: How many nucleated cells were present was estimated from reference gene primer amplification. The protocol was immunoSEQ multiplex PCR, while the TCRdb copy is restricted to in-frame clones and leaves out a portion. The V and J calls and clone size come from that table; D and trimming were worked out from the DNA. The data contain some 500,000 clones, approximately 87% of them singletons. CDR1 SEHNR and CDR2 FQNEAQ come from the germline V gene (reference sequence). This CDR3 comprises 14 residues. Germline trimming cut 2 bases from V and 3 bases from J; bases unmatched to any gene: 3.

Source material: PBMCs or T cells enriched from blood (not recorded which). V gene TRBV7-9 combines with J gene TRBJ1-1, with 7 positions matching TRBD1. The TCR originated in a woman in her thirties or forties who had recovered from COVID-19. CDR3 amino acids: CASSLRQGDTEAFF. CDR3 nucleotides: TGTGCCAGCAGCTTAAGGCAGGGGGACACTGAAGCTTTCTTT.